This is a list of T cell receptor beta chains from one sample in a study of blood T cells in healthy people across ages. MiXCR was run by TCRdb on the 5' RACE reads, yielding one entry per CDR3 protein. Of 1.5 million to 2 million distinct CDR3 sequences in the sample, roughly 50% are singletons; the top ten hold less than 2.5%. The specimen sequenced was blood. The receptors shown here come from a woman aged 40 to 49 in good health. CDR3s include the opening cysteine and the closing phenylalanine or tryptophan. The D gene is left open where the match is weak. Clone size is not always given. Where it is, it says once, few, many or a class for expanded clones.

j_gene	d_gene	v_gene	abundance	CDR3aa	CDR3nt
TRBJ2-3	NA	TRBV24-1	few	CATSVGVYADTQYF	TGTGCCACCAGTGTGGGGGTTTACGCAGATACGCAGTATTTT
TRBJ2-7	TRBD2	TRBV12-3/TRBV12-4	many	CASSALAGGYEQYF	TGTGCCAGCAGTGCCCTAGCGGGGGGCTACGAGCAGTACTTC
TRBJ2-3	NA	TRBV6-1	once	CASSEPGASTDTQYF	TGTGCCAGCAGTGAACCAGGGGCCAGCACAGATACGCAGTATTTT
TRBJ2-3	NA	TRBV15	NA	CATSTQGGRYADTQYF	TGTGCCACCAGCACCCAGGGGGGCCGGTACGCAGATACGCAGTATTTT
TRBJ2-3	NA	TRBV9	NA	CASSLTPHVTDTQYF	TGTGCCAGCAGCTTGACCCCTCACGTCACAGATACGCAGTATTTT
TRBJ2-7	TRBD1	TRBV6-2/TRBV6-3	NA	CASRSTGTSEQYF	TGTGCCAGCAGGTCGACAGGGACGAGCGAGCAGTACTTC
TRBJ2-7	NA	TRBV28	few	CASLDRSYEQYF	TGTGCCAGCCTGGACAGATCATACGAGCAGTACTTC
TRBJ2-5	NA	TRBV2	NA	CASSVTGFETQYF	TGTGCCAGCAGTGTAACTGGGTTTGAGACCCAGTACTTC
TRBJ2-4	TRBD1	TRBV20-1	NA	CSARPGQGAKNIQYF	TGCAGTGCTAGACCGGGACAGGGGGCCAAAAACATTCAGTACTTC
TRBJ2-6	NA	TRBV6-1	NA	CASSVGRVSTGANVLTF	TGTGCCAGCAGTGTGGGCAGGGTGTCTACTGGGGCCAACGTCCTGACTTTC
TRBJ2-1	NA	TRBV12-3/TRBV12-4	NA	CASSPNNLDEQFF	TGTGCCAGCAGCCCCAATAATCTCGATGAGCAGTTCTTC
TRBJ1-6	NA	TRBV12-3/TRBV12-4	few	CASSSPHGNSPLHF	TGTGCCAGCAGTTCTCCTCATGGTAATTCACCCCTCCACTTT
TRBJ2-5	TRBD2	TRBV4-3	NA	CASSHAGDLQETQYF	TGCGCCAGCAGCCACGCGGGGGATCTCCAAGAGACCCAGTACTTC
TRBJ1-6	NA	TRBV18	NA	CASSPPRPNSPLHF	TGTGCCAGCTCACCACCGCGTCCAAATTCACCCCTCCACTTT
TRBJ2-1	TRBD2	TRBV7-9	NA	CASTHRGGASSYNEQFF	TGTGCCAGCACCCATCGGGGGGGCGCGAGCTCCTACAATGAGCAGTTCTTC
TRBJ2-7	TRBD1	TRBV7-9	NA	CASSFLRQGYSYEQYF	TGTGCCAGCAGCTTTCTTAGACAGGGCTACTCCTACGAGCAGTACTTC
TRBJ2-7	TRBD1	TRBV6-2/TRBV6-3	NA	CASSYSSGPSRLEGARRGPYEQYF	TGTGCCAGCAGTTACTCTTCAGGCCCCAGTCGTCTTGAGGGGGCTAGACGCGGACCCTACGAGCAGTACTTC
TRBJ2-1	NA	TRBV29-1	few	CSVLTGFDDEQFF	TGCAGCGTCTTGACAGGTTTCGACGATGAGCAGTTCTTC
TRBJ2-7	NA	TRBV6-4	NA	CASNKLGQSGPYEQYF	TGTGCCAGCAACAAGCTCGGACAATCCGGCCCCTACGAGCAGTACTTC
TRBJ1-1	TRBD1	TRBV29-1	NA	CSVEIGQGEAFF	TGCAGCGTTGAAATAGGACAGGGAGAAGCTTTCTTT
TRBJ2-6	TRBD1	TRBV6-5	NA	CASRETGVDVLTF	TGTGCCAGCAGGGAAACAGGGGTGGACGTCCTGACTTTC
TRBJ2-3	TRBD1	TRBV12-3/TRBV12-4	once	CASSSWTGRDTQYF	TGTGCCAGCAGTTCCTGGACAGGGAGAGATACGCAGTATTTT
TRBJ2-7	TRBD2	TRBV4-2	NA	CASRGRHRGGPTYEQYF	TGTGCCAGCAGGGGTAGACACCGGGGGGGGCCCACCTACGAGCAGTACTTC
TRBJ1-5	TRBD1	TRBV6-5	NA	CASSYDTGGNQPQHF	TGTGCCAGCAGTTACGATACAGGGGGCAATCAGCCCCAGCATTTT
TRBJ1-1	NA	TRBV5-1	NA	CASRPGIDTEAFF	TGCGCCAGCAGACCCGGGATCGACACTGAAGCTTTCTTT
TRBJ2-1	NA	TRBV6-5	NA	CASSLVLGGRDEQFF	TGTGCCAGCAGTTTAGTTTTGGGGGGTAGGGATGAGCAGTTCTTC
TRBJ1-6	TRBD1	TRBV7-9	few	CASSFGQGINSPLHF	TGTGCCAGCAGCTTCGGACAGGGCATCAATTCACCCCTCCACTTT
TRBJ2-3	TRBD1	TRBV11-2	NA	CATLTGGAGTDTQYF	TGTGCCACCTTAACAGGGGGCGCAGGTACAGATACGCAGTATTTT
TRBJ2-1	NA	TRBV20-1	NA	CSATDTSYEQFF	TGCAGTGCTACGGACACCTCCTACGAGCAGTTCTTC
TRBJ2-1	TRBD2	TRBV4-1	NA	CASSPSAGGTYNEQFF	TGCGCCAGCAGCCCGTCGGCGGGGGGAACCTACAATGAGCAGTTCTTC
TRBJ2-6	NA	TRBV29-1	NA	CSVVFGANVLTF	TGCAGCGTTGTATTTGGGGCCAACGTCCTGACTTTC
TRBJ2-3	NA	TRBV29-1	NA	CSVESLGGRTDTQYF	TGCAGCGTTGAATCCCTGGGGGGCCGCACAGATACGCAGTATTTT
TRBJ2-7	TRBD2	TRBV11-2	NA	CASSSSGGAAYEQYF	TGTGCCAGCAGCTCTAGCGGGGGGGCCGCCTACGAGCAGTACTTC
TRBJ2-4	NA	TRBV27	NA	CASSLYVGLAKNIQYF	TGTGCCAGCAGTTTATATGTGGGGCTAGCCAAAAACATTCAGTACTTC
TRBJ2-3	TRBD1	TRBV6-4	NA	CASSDRIRDRVNTDTQYF	TGTGCCAGCAGTGACCGAATTCGGGACAGGGTGAACACAGATACGCAGTATTTT
TRBJ2-3	TRBD2	TRBV5-1	once	CASRRPGTSGWSTDTQYF	TGCGCCAGCAGACGTCCCGGGACTAGCGGATGGAGCACAGATACGCAGTATTTT
TRBJ1-2	NA	TRBV4-3	NA	CASSQDQAIYGYTF	TGCGCCAGCAGCCAAGATCAGGCTATCTATGGCTACACCTTC
TRBJ2-1	TRBD1	TRBV19	NA	CASSMGTAGVNEQFF	TGTGCCAGTAGTATGGGGACAGCTGGTGTAAATGAGCAGTTCTTC
TRBJ2-5	NA	TRBV29-1	NA	CSVGLAGAQETQYF	TGCAGCGTTGGTCTGGCGGGGGCCCAAGAGACCCAGTACTTC
TRBJ2-7	TRBD1	TRBV28	NA	CASSETGITYEQYF	TGTGCCAGCAGTGAGACAGGGATTACCTACGAGCAGTACTTC
TRBJ2-5	TRBD2	TRBV7-2	NA	CASSSQLAGAQETQYF	TGTGCCAGCAGCTCTCAGCTAGCGGGGGCCCAAGAGACCCAGTACTTC
TRBJ2-6	NA	TRBV7-6	few	CASSLELLPSGANVLTF	TGTGCCAGCAGCTTAGAGCTTCTCCCCTCTGGGGCCAACGTCCTGACTTTC
TRBJ2-5	NA	TRBV4-3	few	CASSQDGGGLQETQYF	TGCGCCAGCAGCCAAGATGGCGGGGGCCTCCAAGAGACCCAGTACTTC
TRBJ2-1	TRBD1	TRBV9	once	CASSVGGQGANEQFF	TGTGCCAGCAGCGTGGGGGGACAGGGGGCCAATGAGCAGTTCTTC
TRBJ1-5	TRBD1	TRBV10-3	few	CATTVGQGFQPQHF	TGTGCCACGACGGTGGGACAGGGGTTTCAGCCCCAGCATTTT
TRBJ2-7	TRBD1	TRBV7-9	NA	CASSFSTGGEQYF	TGTGCCAGCAGCTTCTCCACAGGGGGCGAGCAGTACTTC
TRBJ2-7	TRBD1	TRBV7-2	few	CASGRTGTPYEQYF	TGTGCCAGCGGGCGGACAGGGACCCCCTACGAGCAGTACTTC
TRBJ2-5	NA	TRBV29-1	NA	CSVGDWQGTEETQYF	TGCAGCGTTGGAGATTGGCAGGGGACGGAAGAGACCCAGTACTTC
TRBJ2-5	NA	TRBV20-1	NA	CSAKFREETQYF	TGCAGTGCTAAGTTCAGGGAGGAGACCCAGTACTTC